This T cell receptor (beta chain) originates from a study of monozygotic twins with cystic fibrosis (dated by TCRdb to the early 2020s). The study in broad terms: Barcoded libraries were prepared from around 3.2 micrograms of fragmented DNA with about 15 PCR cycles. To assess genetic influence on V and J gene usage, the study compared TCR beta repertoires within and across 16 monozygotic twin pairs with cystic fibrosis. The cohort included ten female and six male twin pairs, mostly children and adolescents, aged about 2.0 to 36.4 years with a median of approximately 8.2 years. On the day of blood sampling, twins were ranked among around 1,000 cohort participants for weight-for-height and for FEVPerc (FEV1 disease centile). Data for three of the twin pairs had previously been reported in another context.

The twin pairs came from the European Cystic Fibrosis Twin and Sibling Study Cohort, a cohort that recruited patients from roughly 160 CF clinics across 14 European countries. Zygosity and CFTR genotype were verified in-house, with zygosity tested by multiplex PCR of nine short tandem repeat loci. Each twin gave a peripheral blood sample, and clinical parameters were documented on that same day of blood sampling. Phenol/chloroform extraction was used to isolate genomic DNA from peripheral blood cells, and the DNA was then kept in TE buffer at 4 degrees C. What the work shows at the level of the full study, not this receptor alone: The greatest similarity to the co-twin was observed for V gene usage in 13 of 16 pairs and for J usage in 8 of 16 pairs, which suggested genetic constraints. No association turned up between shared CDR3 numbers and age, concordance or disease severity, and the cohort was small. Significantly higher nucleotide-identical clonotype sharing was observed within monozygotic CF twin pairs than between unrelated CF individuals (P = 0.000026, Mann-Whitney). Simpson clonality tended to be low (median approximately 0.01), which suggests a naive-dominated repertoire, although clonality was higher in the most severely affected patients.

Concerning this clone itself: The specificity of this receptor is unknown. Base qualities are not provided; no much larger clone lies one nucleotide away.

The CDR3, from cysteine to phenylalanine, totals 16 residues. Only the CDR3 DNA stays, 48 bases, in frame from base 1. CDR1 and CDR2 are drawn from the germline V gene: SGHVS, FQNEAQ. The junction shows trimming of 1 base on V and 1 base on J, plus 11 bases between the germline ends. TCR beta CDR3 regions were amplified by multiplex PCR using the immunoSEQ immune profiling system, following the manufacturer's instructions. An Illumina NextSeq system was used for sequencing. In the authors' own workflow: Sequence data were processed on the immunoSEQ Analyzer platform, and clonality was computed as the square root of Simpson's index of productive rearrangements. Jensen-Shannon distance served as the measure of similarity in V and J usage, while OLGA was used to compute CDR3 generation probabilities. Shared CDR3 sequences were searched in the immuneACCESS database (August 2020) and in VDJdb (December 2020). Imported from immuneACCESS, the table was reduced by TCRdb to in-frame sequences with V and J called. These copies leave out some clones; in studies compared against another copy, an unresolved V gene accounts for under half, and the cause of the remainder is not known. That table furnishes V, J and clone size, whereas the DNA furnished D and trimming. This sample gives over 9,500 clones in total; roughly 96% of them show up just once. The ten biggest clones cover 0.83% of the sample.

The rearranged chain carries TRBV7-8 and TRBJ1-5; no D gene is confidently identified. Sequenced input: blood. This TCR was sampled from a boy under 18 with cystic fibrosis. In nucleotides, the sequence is TGTGCCAGCAGCTTAGTCCCTAGGCTGAGCAATCAGCCCCAGCATTTT. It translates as CASSLVPRLSNQPQHF.